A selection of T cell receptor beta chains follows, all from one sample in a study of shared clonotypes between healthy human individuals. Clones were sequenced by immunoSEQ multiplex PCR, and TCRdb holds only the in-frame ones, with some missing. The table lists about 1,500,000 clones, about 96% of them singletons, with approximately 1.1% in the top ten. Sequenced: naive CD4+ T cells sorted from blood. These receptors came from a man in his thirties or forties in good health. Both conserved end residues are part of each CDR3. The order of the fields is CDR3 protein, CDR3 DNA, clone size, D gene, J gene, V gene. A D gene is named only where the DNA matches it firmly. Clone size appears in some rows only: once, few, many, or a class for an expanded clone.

CDR3 protein: CASTQGLVETQYF
CDR3 DNA: TGTGCCAGCACTCAGGGGCTTGTAGAGACCCAGTACTTC
clone size: NA
D gene: NA
J gene: TRBJ2-5
V gene: TRBV2

CDR3 protein: CASSLVGVDDEQFF
CDR3 DNA: TGCGCCAGCAGCTTGGTGGGGGTGGACGATGAGCAGTTCTTC
clone size: NA
D gene: NA
J gene: TRBJ2-1
V gene: TRBV5-1

CDR3 protein: CASSLRSYTEAFF
CDR3 DNA: TGTGCCAGCAGCTTGCGGAGTTACACTGAAGCTTTCTTT
clone size: NA
D gene: NA
J gene: TRBJ1-1
V gene: TRBV5-5

CDR3 protein: CASSQEVWARWNTEAFF
CDR3 DNA: TGCGCCAGCAGCCAAGAGGTCTGGGCCAGATGGAACACTGAAGCTTTCTTT
clone size: NA
D gene: NA
J gene: TRBJ1-1
V gene: TRBV4-3

CDR3 protein: CASSRELAYAPIYEQFF
CDR3 DNA: TGTGCCAGCTCACGGGAACTAGCGTATGCTCCTATATATGAGCAGTTCTTC
clone size: NA
D gene: TRBD2
J gene: TRBJ2-1
V gene: TRBV18

CDR3 protein: CASSSFLAGEAQYF
CDR3 DNA: TGCGCCAGCAGCTCGTTCTTAGCGGGAGAGGCCCAGTACTTC
clone size: NA
D gene: TRBD2
J gene: TRBJ2-5
V gene: TRBV5-1

CDR3 protein: CASRSGGANTEAFF
CDR3 DNA: TGTGCCAGCAGGTCAGGGGGCGCGAACACTGAAGCTTTCTTT
clone size: NA
D gene: TRBD1
J gene: TRBJ1-1
V gene: TRBV6-6

CDR3 protein: CASSIRGNGYTF
CDR3 DNA: TGTGCCAGTAGTATCCGGGGCAACGGCTACACCTTC
clone size: NA
D gene: NA
J gene: TRBJ1-2
V gene: TRBV19

CDR3 protein: CASSPITQAVNTEAFF
CDR3 DNA: TGTGCCAGTAGCCCTATAACTCAAGCTGTGAACACTGAAGCTTTCTTT
clone size: NA
D gene: NA
J gene: TRBJ1-1
V gene: TRBV19

CDR3 protein: CASSLRGLLVDEQFF
CDR3 DNA: TGTGCCAGCAGCTTACGGGGCCTCCTGGTCGATGAGCAGTTCTTC
clone size: NA
D gene: NA
J gene: TRBJ2-1
V gene: TRBV14

CDR3 protein: CASSFGTSGRWGYEQYF
CDR3 DNA: TGTGCCAGCAGCTTTGGGACTAGCGGGAGATGGGGCTACGAGCAGTACTTC
clone size: few
D gene: TRBD2
J gene: TRBJ2-7
V gene: TRBV11-2

CDR3 protein: CAISEYRNYGYTF
CDR3 DNA: TGTGCCATCAGTGAGTACAGGAACTATGGCTACACCTTC
clone size: NA
D gene: NA
J gene: TRBJ1-2
V gene: TRBV10-3

CDR3 protein: CASSEGTGHAWVTDTQYF
CDR3 DNA: TGTGCCAGCAGTGAGGGGACAGGGCATGCCTGGGTGACAGATACGCAGTATTTT
clone size: NA
D gene: TRBD1
J gene: TRBJ2-3
V gene: TRBV6-1

CDR3 protein: CASTLEDMNTEAFF
CDR3 DNA: TGTGCCAGCACCTTGGAGGACATGAACACTGAAGCTTTCTTT
clone size: NA
D gene: NA
J gene: TRBJ1-1
V gene: TRBV2

CDR3 protein: CASSLDRTNEKLFF
CDR3 DNA: TGCGCCAGCAGCCTTGACAGAACTAATGAAAAACTGTTTTTT
clone size: NA
D gene: NA
J gene: TRBJ1-4
V gene: TRBV4-1

CDR3 protein: CASSRRTGGLGDTEAFF
CDR3 DNA: TGTGCCAGTAGCCGCAGGACAGGTGGGTTGGGGGACACTGAAGCTTTCTTT
clone size: NA
D gene: TRBD1
J gene: TRBJ1-1
V gene: TRBV19

CDR3 protein: CASSESLSYNEQFF
CDR3 DNA: TGTGCCAGCAGTGAGTCTCTCTCCTACAATGAGCAGTTCTTC
clone size: NA
D gene: NA
J gene: TRBJ2-1
V gene: TRBV6-1

CDR3 protein: CASSERPATNEKLFF
CDR3 DNA: TGTGCCAGCAGTGAACGGCCTGCAACTAATGAAAAACTGTTTTTT
clone size: NA
D gene: NA
J gene: TRBJ1-4
V gene: TRBV6-1

CDR3 protein: CSVLHLHGSDTQYF
CDR3 DNA: TGCAGCGTTTTACACCTTCATGGTTCAGATACGCAGTATTTT
clone size: NA
D gene: NA
J gene: TRBJ2-3
V gene: TRBV29-1

CDR3 protein: CASSMSGVHEQFF
CDR3 DNA: TGTGCCAGTAGTATGTCGGGGGTTCATGAGCAGTTCTTC
clone size: NA
D gene: NA
J gene: TRBJ2-1
V gene: TRBV19

CDR3 protein: CASSLTSGRDGGIQYF
CDR3 DNA: TGTGCCAGCTCACTGACTAGCGGGCGCGACGGAGGCATTCAGTACTTC
clone size: NA
D gene: TRBD2
J gene: TRBJ2-4
V gene: TRBV18

CDR3 protein: CASSLAGQNEKLFF
CDR3 DNA: TGCGCCAGCAGCTTGGCGGGACAGAATGAAAAACTGTTTTTT
clone size: NA
D gene: TRBD1
J gene: TRBJ1-4
V gene: TRBV5-1

CDR3 protein: CASTTDRAFDEQYF
CDR3 DNA: TGTGCCAGCACTACGGACAGGGCGTTTGACGAGCAGTACTTC
clone size: NA
D gene: TRBD1
J gene: TRBJ2-7
V gene: TRBV2

CDR3 protein: CASSQLDREAFF
CDR3 DNA: TGCGCCAGCAGCCAGCTGGACAGAGAAGCTTTCTTT
clone size: NA
D gene: NA
J gene: TRBJ1-1
V gene: TRBV4-1

CDR3 protein: CSLANYGYTF
CDR3 DNA: TGCAGCCTAGCTAACTATGGCTACACCTTC
clone size: once
D gene: NA
J gene: TRBJ1-2
V gene: TRBV20-1

CDR3 protein: CASSLPLLEQFF
CDR3 DNA: TGCGCCAGCAGCTTGCCCCTTCTTGAGCAGTTCTTC
clone size: NA
D gene: NA
J gene: TRBJ2-1
V gene: TRBV5-1

CDR3 protein: CASSLEALAPEAFF
CDR3 DNA: TGTGCCAGCAGCTTGGAGGCCCTGGCACCTGAAGCTTTCTTT
clone size: NA
D gene: NA
J gene: TRBJ1-1
V gene: TRBV5-4

CDR3 protein: CASSRKLAGGYNEQFF
CDR3 DNA: TGTGCCAGCAGCAGAAAACTAGCGGGAGGGTACAATGAGCAGTTCTTC
clone size: NA
D gene: TRBD2
J gene: TRBJ2-1
V gene: TRBV5-4

CDR3 protein: CASSPTGLGHEKLFF
CDR3 DNA: TGTGCCAGCTCACCTACAGGGTTGGGTCATGAAAAACTGTTTTTT
clone size: once
D gene: NA
J gene: TRBJ1-4
V gene: TRBV18

CDR3 protein: CASSTPGQGNNEQFF
CDR3 DNA: TGTGCCAGCAGTACCCCCGGACAGGGGAACAATGAGCAGTTCTTC
clone size: NA
D gene: TRBD1
J gene: TRBJ2-1
V gene: TRBV28

CDR3 protein: CASSVAGRGANEKLFF
CDR3 DNA: TGTGCCAGCAGCGTAGCTGGGAGGGGAGCTAATGAAAAACTGTTTTTT
clone size: NA
D gene: NA
J gene: TRBJ1-4
V gene: TRBV9

CDR3 protein: CASSPPGQGAGEQFF
CDR3 DNA: TGTGCCAGCAGCCCACCGGGACAGGGGGCGGGTGAGCAGTTCTTC
clone size: NA
D gene: TRBD1
J gene: TRBJ2-1
V gene: TRBV7-8

CDR3 protein: CASSPGQTTDTQYF
CDR3 DNA: TGTGCCAGCTCACCCGGACAGACCACAGATACGCAGTATTTT
clone size: NA
D gene: NA
J gene: TRBJ2-3
V gene: TRBV18

CDR3 protein: CASSRDGIYGYTF
CDR3 DNA: TGTGCCAGCAGTCGTGACGGAATCTATGGCTACACCTTC
clone size: NA
D gene: NA
J gene: TRBJ1-2
V gene: TRBV6-1

CDR3 protein: CASSPPTGTNTDTQYF
CDR3 DNA: TGTGCCAGCTCACCACCGACAGGGACTAACACAGATACGCAGTATTTT
clone size: NA
D gene: NA
J gene: TRBJ2-3
V gene: TRBV18

CDR3 protein: CASRNSGEGYNEQFF
CDR3 DNA: TGTGCCAGTAGAAATAGCGGGGAGGGTTACAATGAGCAGTTCTTC
clone size: NA
D gene: TRBD2
J gene: TRBJ2-1
V gene: TRBV19

CDR3 protein: CASSVESTDTQYF
CDR3 DNA: TGCGCCAGCAGCGTGGAGAGCACAGATACGCAGTATTTT
clone size: NA
D gene: NA
J gene: TRBJ2-3
V gene: TRBV4-3

CDR3 protein: CASSPHRDGGNEQFF
CDR3 DNA: TGTGCCAGCAGTCCGCACAGGGACGGCGGAAATGAGCAGTTCTTC
clone size: NA
D gene: NA
J gene: TRBJ2-1
V gene: TRBV27

CDR3 protein: CASSQLYQETQYF
CDR3 DNA: TGTGCCAGCAGCCAATTGTACCAAGAGACCCAGTACTTC
clone size: NA
D gene: NA
J gene: TRBJ2-5
V gene: TRBV28

CDR3 protein: CASSPRLQETQYF
CDR3 DNA: TGTGCCAGCTCACCACGCCTCCAAGAGACCCAGTACTTC
clone size: NA
D gene: NA
J gene: TRBJ2-5
V gene: TRBV18

CDR3 protein: CASSSHRDSAEYSNQPQHF
CDR3 DNA: TGTGCCAGCAGTTCCCACAGGGATTCGGCCGAATATAGCAATCAGCCCCAGCATTTT
clone size: NA
D gene: NA
J gene: TRBJ1-5
V gene: TRBV28

CDR3 protein: CASSLARASGTGEQYF
CDR3 DNA: TGCGCCAGCAGCTTGGCCAGGGCTAGCGGTACGGGCGAGCAGTACTTC
clone size: once
D gene: TRBD2
J gene: TRBJ2-7
V gene: TRBV5-1

CDR3 protein: CASSLNSVSSYEQYF
CDR3 DNA: TGCGCCAGCAGCTTGAACAGCGTTAGCTCCTACGAGCAGTACTTC
clone size: NA
D gene: NA
J gene: TRBJ2-7
V gene: TRBV5-1

CDR3 protein: CASRFQRYSYNEQFF
CDR3 DNA: TGTGCCAGCAGGTTCCAGAGGTACTCCTACAATGAGCAGTTCTTC
clone size: NA
D gene: NA
J gene: TRBJ2-1
V gene: TRBV6-5

CDR3 protein: CAWSVGLRAGNTIYF
CDR3 DNA: TGTGCCTGGAGTGTGGGACTTAGGGCCGGAAACACCATATATTTT
clone size: NA
D gene: NA
J gene: TRBJ1-3
V gene: TRBV30

CDR3 protein: CASALPGTEQFF
CDR3 DNA: TGTGCCAGCGCTCTGCCAGGGACTGAGCAGTTCTTC
clone size: NA
D gene: NA
J gene: TRBJ2-1
V gene: TRBV28

CDR3 protein: CASSLRDSEETQYF
CDR3 DNA: TGTGCCAGCAGCTTACGAGACAGTGAAGAGACCCAGTACTTC
clone size: few
D gene: NA
J gene: TRBJ2-5
V gene: TRBV7-9

CDR3 protein: CASSATAFYEQYF
CDR3 DNA: TGTGCCAGCAGTGCGACAGCGTTCTACGAGCAGTACTTC
clone size: NA
D gene: NA
J gene: TRBJ2-7
V gene: TRBV2

CDR3 protein: CASSYPRDSATNEKLFF
CDR3 DNA: TGTGCCAGCAGCTACCCGCGAGACAGCGCAACTAATGAAAAACTGTTTTTT
clone size: NA
D gene: NA
J gene: TRBJ1-4
V gene: TRBV11-1

CDR3 protein: CASSPEAGAGNTIYF
CDR3 DNA: TGCGCCAGCAGCCCCGAGGCAGGGGCTGGAAACACCATATATTTT
clone size: NA
D gene: NA
J gene: TRBJ1-3
V gene: TRBV5-1

CDR3 protein: CASSSPGGTGELFF
CDR3 DNA: TGTGCCAGCAGTTCCCCAGGGGGGACCGGGGAGCTGTTTTTT
clone size: NA
D gene: NA
J gene: TRBJ2-2
V gene: TRBV28

CDR3 protein: CASSSHRDKDHEQYF
CDR3 DNA: TGTGCCAGCAGCAGTCACCGGGACAAGGACCACGAGCAGTACTTC
clone size: NA
D gene: NA
J gene: TRBJ2-7
V gene: TRBV7-8

CDR3 protein: CASSPGQGVETQYF
CDR3 DNA: TGCGCCAGCAGCCCAGGACAGGGGGTAGAGACCCAGTACTTC
clone size: NA
D gene: TRBD1
J gene: TRBJ2-5
V gene: TRBV5-1

CDR3 protein: CASSFNRGAGETQHF
CDR3 DNA: TGTGCCAGCAGCTTTAATAGAGGGGCCGGGGAGACCCAGCATTTT
clone size: NA
D gene: NA
J gene: TRBJ1-5
V gene: TRBV5-8

CDR3 protein: CASSLYRGISGNTIYF
CDR3 DNA: TGTGCCAGCAGTTTATACAGGGGGATCTCTGGAAACACCATATATTTT
clone size: NA
D gene: TRBD1
J gene: TRBJ1-3
V gene: TRBV28